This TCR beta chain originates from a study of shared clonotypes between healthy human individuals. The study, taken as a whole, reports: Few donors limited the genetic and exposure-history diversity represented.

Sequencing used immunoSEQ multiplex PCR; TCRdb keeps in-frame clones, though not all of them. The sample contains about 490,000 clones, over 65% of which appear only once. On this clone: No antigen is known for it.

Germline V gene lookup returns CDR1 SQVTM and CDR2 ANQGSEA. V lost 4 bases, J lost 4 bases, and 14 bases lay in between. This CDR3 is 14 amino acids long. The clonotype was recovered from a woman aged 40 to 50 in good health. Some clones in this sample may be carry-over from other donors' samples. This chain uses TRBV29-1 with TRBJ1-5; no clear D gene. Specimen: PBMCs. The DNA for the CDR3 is TGCAGCGTTGGAGAAACAGATCCTAATCAGCCCCAGCATTTT. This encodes CSVGETDPNQPQHF.